These 23 T cell receptor beta chains share one sample of origin, sequenced in a study of OX40 agonist ivuxolimab in advanced cancers. Assay: immunoSEQ multiplex PCR; the TCRdb copy retains only in-frame clones and omits some. The sample lists tens of thousands of clones; approximately 85% were seen once. The sample here was CD4+ or CD8+ T cells sorted from blood, taken in a trial of the OX40 agonist ivuxolimab. The receptors stem from an adult with an advanced solid tumor such as melanoma, head and neck, liver or kidney cancer.

CDR3 coding DNA: TGTGCCAGCAGCCCGGGGGGGGTTACTCAGGAGCCCCAGCATTTT. It is translated as CASSPGGVTQEPQHF. The chain employs TRBV7-6 and TRBJ1-5, with a possible D match to TRBD1 (5 bases). The CDR3 sequence is 15 residues long. Deletions cut 5 bases from V and 8 bases from J, with 19 bases between. The V gene's germline CDR1 is SGHVS and CDR2 FNYEAQ.

The chain is built from TRBV10-2 and TRBJ2-5, with D perhaps TRBD1 (6 bases). CDR1 and CDR2 (germline): WSHSY, SAAADI. V shed 6 bases and J shed 4 bases, with 15 bases lying between them. The CDR3 runs 14 residues. DNA of the CDR3: TGCGCCAGCAGCTTCGGACAGTTAGTAGAGACCCAGTACTTC. Amino acids: CASSFGQLVETQYF.

This clone has just one count. V is TRBV6-1 and J is TRBJ2-3; D might be TRBD1 (5 bases). The CDR3 length is 13 residues. With 0 bases removed from V and 12 bases from J, the gap between germline ends came to 13 bases. Germline V gene data show CDR1 as MNHNS and CDR2 as SASEGT. This chain's CDR3 is CASSEAPQGPQYF. DNA of the CDR3: TGTGCCAGCAGTGAAGCCCCGCAGGGCCCTCAGTATTTT.

V is TRBV2 and J is TRBJ2-5; D remains unclear. V was clipped by 5 bases and J by 2 bases, with 18 bases between them. The CDR3 is made up of 16 amino acids. Germline CDR1 reads SNHLY; CDR2 reads FYNNEI. Here the CDR3 DNA reads TGTGCCAGCAGTTTTACTGTTCGGACGCAACAAGAGACCCAGTACTTC. This sequence encodes CASSFTVRTQQETQYF.

This clone was detected only once. The chain couples TRBV7-9 to TRBJ1-1; D possibly corresponds to TRBD1 (5 bases). Trimming removed 5 bases at V and 4 bases at J, with 11 bases between. The CDR3 is 13 residues long. CDR1 and CDR2 (germline): SEHNR, FQNEAQ (reference sequence). The CDR3 sequence: CASSQGVVTEAFF. In nucleotides, the CDR3 is TGTGCCAGCAGCCAAGGGGTCGTCACTGAAGCTTTCTTT.

V and J are TRBV2 and TRBJ2-1, with D perhaps matching TRBD1 (5 bases). CDR3 length equals 13 residues. The germline CDR1 and CDR2 sequences are SNHLY and FYNNEI. The germline V and J ends were trimmed by 10 bases and 4 bases, with 14 bases remaining between them. Here the CDR3 DNA reads TGTGCCAACCTCGGACAAGTATACAATGAGCAGTTCTTC. Its translation is CANLGQVYNEQFF.

The chain is built from TRBV4-3 and TRBJ1-4, with no clear D. Germline V gives CDR1 LGHNA, CDR2 YSLEER. V lost 0 bases, J lost 0 bases, and 14 bases lay in between. This CDR3 comprises 18 residues. CDR3: CASSQDKETLATNEKLFF. The CDR3 nucleotides read TGCGCCAGCAGCCAAGATAAGGAGACACTTGCAACTAATGAAAAACTGTTTTTT.

The V call is TRBV7-9, the J call TRBJ2-1; D unresolved. The CDR3 loop spans 12 amino acids. The ends were cut back, 5 bases at V and 5 bases at J, with 7 bases in the middle. From germline, CDR1 is SEHNR and CDR2 FQNEAQ (reference sequence). The CDR3 bases are TGTGCCAGCAGCCAGACGAACAATGAGCAGTTCTTC. This codes for CASSQTNNEQFF.

This chain joins TRBV13 and TRBJ1-3; unclear D gene. Per germline, CDR1 PRHDT and CDR2 FYEKMQ (reference sequence). CDR3 size: 14 residues. The V end lost 4 bases, the J end lost 3 bases, and 10 bases lay between the germline ends. CDR3 sequence: CASSSRAYGNTIYF. In nucleotides, the CDR3 is TGTGCCAGCAGCTCGCGGGCTTATGGAAACACCATATATTTT.

The CDR3 DNA reads as TGTGCCACCACTTTGACGGGGGGGGCGGGAGAGACCCAGTACTTC. This sequence encodes CATTLTGGAGETQYF. The chain employs TRBV15 and TRBJ2-5, with TRBD2 identical over 8 bases. From germline, CDR1 is LNHNV and CDR2 YYDKDF (reference sequence). The CDR3 runs to 15 residues. Trimming took 7 bases from V and 4 from J; bases not matched to a gene: 11.

This clone came up many times. One end of the junction fails to match germline, which may point to a read error. This chain links TRBV7-9 with TRBJ2-1; D ambiguous. The CDR3 is 14 amino acids. CDR1 and CDR2 (germline): SEHNR, FQNEAQ (reference sequence). The DNA for the CDR3 is TGTGCCAGCAGCTCTCTGGGCTCCAACAATGAGCAGTTCTTC. Protein: CASSSLGSNNEQFF.

This chain uses TRBV5-1 with TRBJ2-1, with 10 bases matching TRBD2. The germline V gene has CDR1 SGHRS and CDR2 YFSETQ. The junction had 5 bases not matched to a gene; V was cut back by 0 bases and J by 2 bases. This CDR3 has 17 amino acids. The CDR3 loop reads CASSLEAGGITYNEQFF. DNA of the CDR3: TGCGCCAGCAGCTTGGAAGCGGGGGGGATCACCTACAATGAGCAGTTCTTC.

V gene TRBV2 combines with J gene TRBJ2-1; 15 positions agree with TRBD2. From germline, CDR1 is SNHLY and CDR2 FYNNEI. Trimming removed 7 bases from V and 4 bases from J; junction bases left unmatched: 2. The CDR3 consists of 15 residues. The CDR3 here is CASTGLAGGYNEQFF. DNA for the CDR3: TGTGCCAGCACCGGACTAGCGGGGGGGTACAATGAGCAGTTCTTC. Full variable domain (rest looked up from reference TRBV2 and TRBJ2-1): EPEVTQTPSHQVTQMGQEVILRCVPISNHLYFYWYRQILGQKVEFLVSFYNNEISEKSEIFDDQFSVERPDGSNFTLKIRSTKLEDSAMYFCASTGLAGGYNEQFFGPGTRLTVL.

The genes are TRBV18 and TRBJ2-3, with D uncertain. Trimming left V 3 bases short and J 14 bases short, with 15 bases between. The CDR3 spans 12 residues. Germline V gives CDR1 KGHSH, CDR2 LQKENI. The CDR3 sequence: CASSPSDENGYF. Written as DNA, the CDR3 is TGTGCCAGCTCACCGAGCGACGAAAATGGGTATTTT.

Only one count was recorded for this clone. This chain connects TRBV29-1 to TRBJ2-1, with a possible D match to TRBD1 (5 bases). The CDR3 has 15 residues. Germline values: CDR1 SQVTM, CDR2 ANQGSEA. The ends were cut back, 4 bases at V and 0 bases at J, with 13 bases in the middle. CDR3 DNA sequence: TGCAGCGTTGCAAGGGGCCGGAGCTCCTACAATGAGCAGTTCTTC. It translates to CSVARGRSSYNEQFF.

The rearrangement uses TRBV7-6 and TRBJ1-1, with D perhaps TRBD1 (6 bases). CDR1 SGHVS and CDR2 FNYEAQ come from the germline V gene. CDR3 size: 15 residues. V was clipped by 1 base and J by 5 bases, with 14 bases between them. The CDR3 nucleotides read TGTGCCAGCAGCTTAGAGCGGGGGGCGGAGACTGAAGCTTTCTTT. Its protein is CASSLERGAETEAFF.

CDR3 sequence: CASSEAWDRGRGDTQYF. The CDR3 coding sequence is TGTGCCAGCAGTGAAGCGTGGGACAGGGGGCGTGGAGATACGCAGTATTTT. The chain uses TRBV6-1 and TRBJ2-3; 12 nucleotides match TRBD1. Germline lookup yields CDR1 MNHNS and CDR2 SASEGT. V lost 0 bases, J lost 5 bases, and 6 bases stayed unmatched. The CDR3 runs 17 residues.

The chain combines TRBV28 with TRBJ1-5; D gene ambiguous. The CDR3 length is 15 residues. V was cut by 1 base and J by 4 bases, with 11 bases left in between. CDR1 is MDHEN and CDR2 is SYDVKM in the germline V gene. CDR3 sequence (DNA): TGTGCCAGCAGTTTATATCTGGCCAGAAATCAGCCCCAGCATTTT. Amino acid sequence: CASSLYLARNQPQHF.

The chain uses TRBV6-1 and TRBJ1-1; D is possibly TRBD1 (5 bases). The V end lost 4 bases, the J end lost 3 bases, and 21 bases lay between the germline ends. The CDR3 loop spans 17 amino acids. Germline values: CDR1 MNHNS, CDR2 SASEGT. DNA for the CDR3: TGTGCCAGCAGTGCCCTAGGGAGAGGGGAAGGCCACACTGAAGCTTTCTTT. It codes for CASSALGRGEGHTEAFF.

The rearrangement links TRBV7-2 to TRBJ1-1, with D unclear. Deletions cut 5 bases from V and 1 base from J, with 5 bases between. Germline values: CDR1 SGHTA, CDR2 FQGNSA. This CDR3 contains 12 residues. As DNA, the CDR3 is TGTGCCAGCAGCCCGTCGAACACTGAAGCTTTCTTT. Translation: CASSPSNTEAFF. The variable domain in full, with the rest retrieved from reference TRBV7-2 and TRBJ1-1, is GAGVSQSPSNKVTEKGKDVELRCDPISGHTALYWYRQSLGQGLEFLIYFQGNSAPDKSGLPSDRFSAERTGGSVSTLTIQRTQQEDSAVYLCASSPSNTEAFFGQGTRLTVV.

This clone came up once. J is TRBJ2-7 and V is TRBV27; D may be TRBD1 or TRBD2 (5 bases each). CDR1 and CDR2 from the germline V gene are MNHEY and SMNVEV (reference sequence). This CDR3 spans 12 amino acids. Trimming stripped 7 bases from V and 6 bases from J, with 13 bases between. CDR3 bases: TGTGCCAGCACGGGACCCACTCGCGAGCAGTACGTC. This codes for CASTGPTREQYV.

V is TRBV7-2 and J is TRBJ2-7; D is uncertain. The V end was cut by 3 bases, the J end by 3 bases, with 12 bases between. This CDR3 contains 14 residues. CDR1 and CDR2 (germline): SGHTA, FQGNSA. The CDR3 region has the DNA TGTGCCAGCAGCTTCCGCGACGGCGTCTACGAGCAGTACGTC. Amino acids: CASSFRDGVYEQYV.

This CDR3 reads CASSLNRGLGETQYF. CDR3 nucleotides: TGTGCCAGCAGTTTAAACAGGGGGCTCGGGGAGACCCAGTACTTC. The rearrangement uses TRBV28 and TRBJ2-5; 9 positions agree with TRBD1. Germline-derived CDR1 and CDR2 are MDHEN and SYDVKM. CDR3 length: 15 residues. The V segment lost 2 bases and the J segment 5 bases; nucleotides outside the gene matches: 6.